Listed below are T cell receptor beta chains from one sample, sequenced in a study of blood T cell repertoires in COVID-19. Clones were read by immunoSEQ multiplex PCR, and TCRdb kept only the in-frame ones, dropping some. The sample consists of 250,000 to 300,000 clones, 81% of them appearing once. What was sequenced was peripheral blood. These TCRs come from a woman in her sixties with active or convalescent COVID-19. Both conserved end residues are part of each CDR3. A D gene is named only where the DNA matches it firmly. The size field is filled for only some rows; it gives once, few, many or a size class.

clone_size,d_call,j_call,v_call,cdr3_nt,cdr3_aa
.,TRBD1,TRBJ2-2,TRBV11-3,TGTGCCAGCAGCTTAAAGAGGGACAGCCTGAACACCGGGGAGCTGTTTTTT,CASSLKRDSLNTGELFF
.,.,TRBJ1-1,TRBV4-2,TGTGCCAGCAGCCAAGATGTCAGGGGACGCGAAGCTTTCTTT,CASSQDVRGREAFF
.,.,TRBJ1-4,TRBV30,TGTGCCTGGAGCCTACAGGTCCGCACTAATGAAAAACTGTTTTTT,CAWSLQVRTNEKLFF
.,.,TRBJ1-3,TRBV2,TGTGCCAGCAGTAACCACGGCGGGGGCTCTGGAAACACCATATATTTT,CASSNHGGGSGNTIYF
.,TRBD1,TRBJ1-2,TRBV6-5,TGTGCCAGCAGCCTGGACAGGGCTTGGGGCTACACCTTC,CASSLDRAWGYTF
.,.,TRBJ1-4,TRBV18,TGTGCCAGCTCACCCTATCTTGGAGGGACTAATGAAAAACTGTTTTTT,CASSPYLGGTNEKLFF
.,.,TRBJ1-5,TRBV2,TGTGCCAGCAGGGCGGTAGTAAGCAATCAGCCCCAGCATTTT,CASRAVVSNQPQHF
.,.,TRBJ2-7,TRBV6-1,TGTGCCAGCAGTGAAGTAGGTTCGTGGGCCTCCTACGAGCAGTACTTC,CASSEVGSWASYEQYF
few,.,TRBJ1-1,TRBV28,TGTGCCAGCAGTTCGAGTACCCCCACTGAAGCTTTCTTT,CASSSSTPTEAFF
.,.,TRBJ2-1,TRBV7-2,TGTGCCAGCAGCTTAGGGGTAGCCCCAAATGAGCAGTTCTTC,CASSLGVAPNEQFF
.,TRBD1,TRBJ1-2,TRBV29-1,TGCAGCGTTGGTAGGCAGGGGGCGCGGGGCTACACCTTC,CSVGRQGARGYTF
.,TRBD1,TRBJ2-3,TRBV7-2,TGTGCCAGCAGCATCGACAGGGGGGGGGATACGCAGTATTTT,CASSIDRGGDTQYF
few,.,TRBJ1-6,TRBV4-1,TGCGCCAGCAGCCAAGATAACGGTCCCCTCCACTTT,CASSQDNGPLHF
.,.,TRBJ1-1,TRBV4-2,TGTGCCAGCAGCCAAGGGCAGAACACTGAAGCTTTCTTT,CASSQGQNTEAFF
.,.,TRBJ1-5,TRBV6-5,TGTGCCAGCAGTTATGGGGCAGGGAGCAATCAGCCCCAGCATTTT,CASSYGAGSNQPQHF
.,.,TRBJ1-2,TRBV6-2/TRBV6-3,TGTGCCAGCAGCCAAGCGGCCCACTATGGCTACACCTTC,CASSQAAHYGYTF
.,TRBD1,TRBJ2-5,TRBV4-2,TGTGCCAGCAGCCACTCCTTGGACAGGGGAGGAGAGACCCAGTACTTC,CASSHSLDRGGETQYF
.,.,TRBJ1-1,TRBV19,TGTGCCAGTAGTACGGGGGGCGGGTTTGGAGCTTTCTTT,CASSTGGGFGAFF
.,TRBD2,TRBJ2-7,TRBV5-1,TGCGCCAGCAGCCCCGGGGGACTAGCGGGGGTGGCCAACGAGCAGTACTTC,CASSPGGLAGVANEQYF
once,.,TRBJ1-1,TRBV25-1,TGTGCCAGCAGTGAATTCGAGGCCTTGGACACTGAAGCTTTCTTT,CASSEFEALDTEAFF
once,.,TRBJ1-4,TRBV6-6,TGTGCCAGCCGGGGGACAACTAATGAAAAACTGTTTTTT,CASRGTTNEKLFF
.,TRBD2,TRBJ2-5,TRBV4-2,TGTGCCAGCAGCCAAGCCCAGCGGGGGTACCAAGAGACCCAGTACTTC,CASSQAQRGYQETQYF
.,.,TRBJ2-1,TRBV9,TGTGCCAGCAACCCTCCCGTAAAGGGGGTTGAGCAGTTCTTC,CASNPPVKGVEQFF
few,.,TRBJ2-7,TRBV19,TGTGCCAGTAGTCCGACCAGGGCCTACGAGCAGTACTTC,CASSPTRAYEQYF
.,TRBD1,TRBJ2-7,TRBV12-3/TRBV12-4,TGTGCCAGCAGCCCCGGGACAGGGGGCCCACAGTACTTC,CASSPGTGGPQYF